The clone carrying this T cell receptor beta chain was observed many times. The record originates from a study of regulatory T cells in long-lasting Graves disease. At the level of the study: The definition of persistent Graves' disease was over 5 years of antithyroid drugs with positive TSH receptor antibodies.

The CDR3 totals 14 residues. The V end lost 6 bases, the J end lost 1 base, and 12 bases lay between the germline ends. Time point denoted: persistent/refractory GD, antithyroid drugs over 5 years with positive TRAb. Construction of the TCR library relied on RNA isolated from PBMCs. A blood draw put approximately 9 milliliters of peripheral blood into EDTA tubes. To make TCR beta libraries, researchers used iRepertoire HTBI primers and Arm-PCR of CDR3 regions. TCRdb processed the multiplex PCR reads anew with MiXCR; each CDR3 protein has one entry. The sample lists about 430,000 distinct CDR3 sequences; over 20% were seen once.

The sample here was peripheral blood mononuclear cells (PBMCs), taken when the disease was refractory, from a patient treated with antithyroid drugs. The TCR was taken from a female donor with Graves disease. The rearrangement joins TRBV12-3 or TRBV12-4 to TRBJ2-5, with D possibly being TRBD1 (6 bases). This CDR3 is CASRLGQLQETQYF. CDR3 sequence (DNA): TGTGCCAGCAGACTTGGACAGCTCCAAGAGACCCAGTACTTC.